This T cell receptor (beta chain) stems from a study of CD8 T cells in ankylosing spondylitis. Findings and limits, study-wide: In the blood and synovial fluid of reactive arthritis, some motif variants had been previously reported. As for the disease-linked clones, they showed a CD8+ phenotype and occurred at relatively low frequencies in peripheral blood. Disease-associated clones were reportedly significantly overrepresented in matched ankylosing spondylitis synovial fluid. What seemed typical of ankylosing spondylitis blood was a TCR beta motif built from 7 or 8 highly homologous variants.

Germline CDR1 SGHDN, CDR2 FVKESK. The CDR3 is made up of 15 amino acids. The V gene end was trimmed by 4 bases and the J gene end by 5 bases; junction bases not matched to a gene: 6. As the method for making TCR beta libraries, quantitative 5'-RACE with molecular barcodes was used. TCRdb used MiXCR to reprocess the 5' RACE reads, holding one entry per CDR3 protein. This sample carries 500,000 to 550,000 distinct CDR3 sequences, roughly 13% of them seen once, and the ten largest clones take under 7.5%. This clonotype has only a few counts. Its antigen is still unknown. The source is a male donor with ankylosing spondylitis. The chain couples TRBV14 to TRBJ2-2, with 8 bases identical to TRBD1. The sample consisted of blood, either unsorted or a sorted T cell fraction (not recorded which). CDR3 residues: CASSRGQGDTGELFF. The CDR3 bases are TGTGCCAGCAGCCGAGGACAGGGAGATACCGGGGAGCTGTTTTTT.